Listed below are T cell receptor beta chains from one sample, sequenced in a study of T cells in localized non-small cell lung cancer. Assay used: immunoSEQ multiplex PCR; TCRdb lists only in-frame clones, some missing. The data hold about 33,000 clones, with around 84% observed a single time. The sample consisted of peripheral blood, taken before any cancer treatment. These receptors were obtained from a male donor aged 60 or older with stage III lung adenocarcinoma. The CDR3 runs from the conserved cysteine through the conserved F or W. Each record gives: D gene, CDR3 length, clone size, J gene, V gene, CDR3 DNA, CDR3 protein. D genes are given only for firm matches. A row's size may be missing; if present it is once, few, many or a size class.

TRBD1 | 17 | NA | TRBJ2-1 | TRBV19 | TGTGCCAGTAGCGGAGACCCCGGGACAGGAAACTACAATGAGCAGTTCTTC | CASSGDPGTGNYNEQFF
NA | 13 | NA | TRBJ1-2 | TRBV6-5 | TGTGCCAGCAGCGATAACCTGGGAGATGGCTACACCTTC | CASSDNLGDGYTF
NA | 13 | NA | TRBJ1-1 | TRBV2 | TGTGCCAGCAGTGAGGTCCGGGACACTGAAGCTTTCTTT | CASSEVRDTEAFF
NA | 14 | NA | TRBJ1-6 | TRBV10-3 | TGTGCCATCAGTGAGAACATAGATAATTCACCCCTCCACTTT | CAISENIDNSPLHF
NA | 14 | NA | TRBJ2-2 | TRBV6-5 | TGTGCCAGCAGCTCCCCTTGGCAAGGCGGGGAGCTGTTTTTT | CASSSPWQGGELFF
NA | 15 | NA | TRBJ2-3 | TRBV14 | TGTGCCAGCAGCCAACGGGACGGATACTACGATACGCAGTATTTT | CASSQRDGYYDTQYF
NA | 15 | NA | TRBJ1-3 | TRBV5-4 | TGTGCCAGCAGCTTGGAACAGGTGGCTGGAAACACCATATATTTT | CASSLEQVAGNTIYF
NA | 14 | NA | TRBJ1-3 | TRBV7-2 | TGTGCCAGCAGCTTAGTGGGGCAGCGAGGCACCATATATTTT | CASSLVGQRGTIYF
TRBD2 | 14 | NA | TRBJ2-1 | TRBV19 | TGTGCCAGTAGAAATAGCGGGGGAAGGGAAGAGCAGTTCTTC | CASRNSGGREEQFF
NA | 13 | NA | TRBJ1-2 | TRBV5-1 | TGCGCCAGCAGCTTAACAGGGACCTATGGCTACACCTTC | CASSLTGTYGYTF
NA | 16 | NA | TRBJ1-5 | TRBV19 | TGTGCCAGTAAGTTGGACCGACTCGGCCGGGGACAGCCCCAGCATTTT | CASKLDRLGRGQPQHF
NA | 13 | NA | TRBJ1-5 | TRBV15 | TGTGCCACCGATCCGGGGAACAATCAGCCCCAGCATTTT | CATDPGNNQPQHF
NA | 11 | NA | TRBJ1-2 | TRBV29-1 | TGCAGCGTTGATGTGAGGGACGGCTACACCTTC | CSVDVRDGYTF
TRBD1 | 13 | NA | TRBJ1-5 | TRBV29-1 | TGCAGCGGCCGGGACAGTGAGAAGGGACCCCAGCATTTT | CSGRDSEKGPQHF
NA | 13 | NA | TRBJ1-5 | TRBV30 | TGTGCCTGGGCAATAGCCACTAATCAGCCCCAGCATTTT | CAWAIATNQPQHF
NA | 12 | NA | TRBJ1-2 | TRBV10-1 | TGCGCCAGCAGTGAGGGTAGCTATGGCTACACCTTC | CASSEGSYGYTF
NA | 13 | NA | TRBJ2-7 | TRBV7-9 | TGTGCCAGCAGCTTAGATGTCGAGTACGAGCAGTACTTC | CASSLDVEYEQYF
NA | 15 | NA | TRBJ1-4 | TRBV9 | TGTGCCAGCAGCGTAGGGCCGGGGGCTAATGAAAAACTGTTTTTT | CASSVGPGANEKLFF
NA | 13 | NA | TRBJ2-5 | TRBV21-1 | TGTGCCAGCAGCAAAGAACCCGGAGGGAGCCAGTACTTC | CASSKEPGGSQYF
NA | 13 | NA | TRBJ1-5 | TRBV6-1 | TGTGCCAGCAGTCTTTATGAAGATCAGCCCCAGCATTTT | CASSLYEDQPQHF
NA | 13 | NA | TRBJ1-2 | TRBV28 | TGTGCCAGCAGTTTAAACAGGGTTGGTGGCTACACCTTC | CASSLNRVGGYTF
NA | 15 | NA | TRBJ1-1 | TRBV11-2 | TGTGCCAGCAGTCCCTTCAGGGTTAGGAACACTGAAGCTTTCTTT | CASSPFRVRNTEAFF
NA | 13 | NA | TRBJ1-2 | TRBV13 | TGTGCCAGCAGCGTGGACAGAGTGGATGGCTACACCTTC | CASSVDRVDGYTF
TRBD1 | 18 | NA | TRBJ1-3 | TRBV9 | TGTGCCAGCAGCCCGCTTCCGGACAGGTTCTCCTCTGGAAACACCATATATTTT | CASSPLPDRFSSGNTIYF
NA | 17 | NA | TRBJ2-5 | TRBV6-1 | TGTGCCAGCAGTGATGGGTTACGATCGGGGGCAACGGAGACCCAGTACTTC | CASSDGLRSGATETQYF
NA | 13 | NA | TRBJ1-2 | TRBV30 | TGTGCCTGGCACCGGGACGGTGACTATGGCTACACCTTC | CAWHRDGDYGYTF
TRBD2 | 14 | NA | TRBJ2-1 | TRBV11-3 | TGTGCCAGCAGCTTAGCCCCAGCGGGGGGCCGCTTATTCTTC | CASSLAPAGGRLFF
NA | 14 | NA | TRBJ1-3 | TRBV9 | TGTGCCAGCAGCGGGGGGAGCCCTGGAAACACCATATATTTT | CASSGGSPGNTIYF
NA | 14 | once | TRBJ1-5 | TRBV6-5 | TGTGCCAGCAGCCCTCTGGAGATCGAGCGGCCCCAGCATTTT | CASSPLEIERPQHF
NA | 13 | NA | TRBJ1-2 | TRBV5-1 | TGCGCCAGCAGCTTGGCCTTAAGGTTTCCGTACACCTTC | CASSLALRFPYTF
NA | 14 | NA | TRBJ2-1 | TRBV7-6 | TGTGCCAGCAGCTTAGAGAGTAGTAGCTATGAGCAGTTCTTC | CASSLESSSYEQFF
TRBD1 | 14 | NA | TRBJ1-1 | TRBV5-5 | TGTGCCAGCAGCTTCGATGGGCAGGGGGCTGATGCTTTCTTT | CASSFDGQGADAFF
TRBD2 | 16 | NA | TRBJ2-3 | TRBV4-1 | TGCGCCAGCAGCCAAGAGCCTAGCGGGAGTACAGATACGCAGTATTTT | CASSQEPSGSTDTQYF
NA | 13 | few | TRBJ1-2 | TRBV5-1 | TGCGCCAGCAGCTTGGACGACGGAGGGTACTACACCTTC | CASSLDDGGYYTF
NA | 14 | NA | TRBJ1-1 | TRBV7-9 | TGTGCCAGCAGCCCCAGCAGGTGGGTCACTGAAGCTTTCTTT | CASSPSRWVTEAFF
TRBD1 | 16 | NA | TRBJ1-6 | TRBV5-4 | TGTGCCAGCAGCCGTTCGAGCGGACAGGGATATTCACCCCTCCACTTT | CASSRSSGQGYSPLHF
NA | 16 | NA | TRBJ1-4 | TRBV5-1 | TGCGCCAGCAGCTTGGCCCCTCCTGGGGCCAATGAAAAACTGTTTTTT | CASSLAPPGANEKLFF
TRBD1 | 16 | NA | TRBJ1-3 | TRBV7-8 | TGTGCCAGCAGCCCACGGACAGGGAGCTCTGGAAACACCATATATTTT | CASSPRTGSSGNTIYF
NA | 15 | NA | TRBJ2-5 | TRBV27 | TGTGCCAGCAGTTTTGGCGGGGCTCTCCAAGAGACCCAGTACTTC | CASSFGGALQETQYF
NA | 16 | NA | TRBJ2-7 | TRBV5-5 | TGTGCCAGCAGCTTGGATGGCAGTGGGTCCTCCTACGAGCAGTACTTC | CASSLDGSGSSYEQYF
NA | 14 | NA | TRBJ2-7 | TRBV7-9 | TGTGCCAGCAGCTTAGAATCTCGGGGTTCCGAGCAGTACTTC | CASSLESRGSEQYF
TRBD1 | 14 | once | TRBJ1-2 | TRBV2 | TGTGCCAGCAGTCTCCTCCAGGGGGACTATGGCTACACCTTC | CASSLLQGDYGYTF
NA | 17 | NA | TRBJ1-1 | TRBV18 | TGTGCCAGCTCACCACGCTCCCAACATGGGGGTGGCACTGAAGCTTTCTTT | CASSPRSQHGGGTEAFF
NA | 14 | medium-sized | TRBJ2-7 | TRBV19 | TGTGCCAGTAGTATGATGGAGGGGGCTGGCGAGCAGTACTTC | CASSMMEGAGEQYF
NA | 12 | NA | TRBJ1-1 | TRBV2 | TGTGCCAGCAATTGGGGATACACTGAAGCTTTCTTT | CASNWGYTEAFF
TRBD1 | 13 | NA | TRBJ2-7 | TRBV5-4 | TGTGCCAGCAGCCTCGACAGGGCGGGCGAGCAGTACTTC | CASSLDRAGEQYF
TRBD1 | 14 | NA | TRBJ1-4 | TRBV12-5 | TGTGCTAGTGGGACGACAGGGGTTGGAGAAAAACTGTTTTTT | CASGTTGVGEKLFF
NA | 16 | once | TRBJ1-3 | TRBV7-2 | TGTGCCAGCAGCTTACCCGGGACAACGGCAGGAAACACCATATATTTT | CASSLPGTTAGNTIYF